A selection of T cell receptor beta chains follows, all from one sample in a study of early T cells in non-severe SARS-CoV-2 infection. TCRdb reprocessed the 5' RACE reads with MiXCR, giving one entry per CDR3 protein. The sample gives roughly 57,000 distinct CDR3 sequences, approximately 12% of which show up once; about 2.5% is in the top ten. The sequencing used whole blood, collected at baseline. The receptor source for this set is an adult who was a healthcare worker with PCR-confirmed SARS-CoV-2 infection or an uninfected control (not recorded which). CDR3s include the opening cysteine and the closing phenylalanine or tryptophan. A D gene is named only where the DNA matches it firmly. The size entry is marked missing in some rows and otherwise reads once, few, many or a size class.

j_call	d_call	clone_size	v_call	cdr3_nt	cdr3_aa
TRBJ2-1	.	few	TRBV7-8	TGTGCCAGCAGCTTACTAGACCCCTACGCCTACAATGAGCAGTTCTTC	CASSLLDPYAYNEQFF
TRBJ2-7	.	.	TRBV29-1	TGCAGCGCCTCCGGGATAACCTACGAGCAGTACTTC	CSASGITYEQYF
TRBJ1-4	.	few	TRBV7-9	TGTGCCAGCGACGCCGATAGTGAAAAACTGTTTTTT	CASDADSEKLFF
TRBJ1-6	.	many	TRBV4-3	TGCGCCAGCAGCCTAATCCGGGGCGAGTCACCCCTCCACTTT	CASSLIRGESPLHF
TRBJ1-5	.	.	TRBV9	TGTGCCAGCAGCCCAACGGGACACAGCAATCAGCCCCAGCATTTT	CASSPTGHSNQPQHF
TRBJ2-2	.	many	TRBV12-5	TGTGCTAGTGGTTTACACAGAACCGGGGAGCTGTTTTTT	CASGLHRTGELFF
TRBJ2-1	TRBD2	many	TRBV11-2	TGTGCCAGCAGCTCGCCCAGCGGGAGGGCCGGCAATGAGCAGTTCTTC	CASSSPSGRAGNEQFF
TRBJ1-1	.	few	TRBV12-3/TRBV12-4	TGTGCCAGCAGGTATTCAACTGGCACTGAAGCTTTCTTT	CASRYSTGTEAFF
TRBJ1-6	TRBD1	.	TRBV20-1	TGCAGCGTCCCGGGACAGGGTAATTCACCCCTCCACTTT	CSVPGQGNSPLHF
TRBJ2-1	.	many	TRBV6-6	TGTGCCAGCAGTTACGCCCCCGGACCGTCCAGGGCCTACAATGAGCAGTTCTTC	CASSYAPGPSRAYNEQFF
TRBJ2-1	.	.	TRBV20-1	TGCAGTGCTAGAGGAGGCGGTGAGCAGTTCTTC	CSARGGGEQFF
TRBJ2-7	TRBD2	.	TRBV28	TGTGCCAGCAGCTACATGGGGAGGGAAGCGGTCTCCTACGAGCAGTACTTC	CASSYMGREAVSYEQYF
TRBJ2-2	.	.	TRBV7-7	TGTGCCAGCAGCTTGTCCTTCCCCACCGGGGAGCTGTTTTTT	CASSLSFPTGELFF
TRBJ2-7	TRBD1	.	TRBV6-6	TGTGCCAGCAGTTATACGACAGGGAGCTCCTACGAGCAGTACTTC	CASSYTTGSSYEQYF
TRBJ2-2	.	few	TRBV3-2	TGTGCCAGCTTCTCCACGAACACCGGGGAGCTGTTTTTT	CASFSTNTGELFF
TRBJ2-7	TRBD1	.	TRBV7-8	TGTGCCAGCAGCTTAGCGGACAGGGAGTACTTC	CASSLADREYF
TRBJ1-2	TRBD1	.	TRBV18	TGTGCCAGCACCCTTTCTACGGACAGGGCCACCTTC	CASTLSTDRATF
TRBJ2-7	.	many	TRBV14	TGTGCCAGCAGCCAAGATCGGGTCAGGAGCTCCTACGAGCAGTACTTC	CASSQDRVRSSYEQYF
TRBJ2-4	TRBD2	few	TRBV3-1	TGTGCCAGCAGCCAAGTTTCGGGGGGACGGGTGAAAAACATTCAGTACTTC	CASSQVSGGRVKNIQYF
TRBJ1-4	.	few	TRBV9	TGTGCCAGCAGCGGCGGAAGGAAACTGTTTTTT	CASSGGRKLFF
TRBJ2-2	TRBD2	few	TRBV14	TGTGCCAGCAGCCAAAGGGGACTAGACACCGGGGAGCTGTTTTTT	CASSQRGLDTGELFF
TRBJ2-1	.	.	TRBV5-1	TGCGCCAGCAGCTTTTTGAGTAGCGAGAACAATGAGCAGTTCTTC	CASSFLSSENNEQFF
TRBJ1-6	.	few	TRBV7-2	TGTGCCAGCAGCTTAGTAGAATGGGGGTCCCTCCACTTT	CASSLVEWGSLHF
TRBJ2-5	.	few	TRBV28	TGTGCCAGCAGAACTGGAGAGACCCAGTACTTC	CASRTGETQYF